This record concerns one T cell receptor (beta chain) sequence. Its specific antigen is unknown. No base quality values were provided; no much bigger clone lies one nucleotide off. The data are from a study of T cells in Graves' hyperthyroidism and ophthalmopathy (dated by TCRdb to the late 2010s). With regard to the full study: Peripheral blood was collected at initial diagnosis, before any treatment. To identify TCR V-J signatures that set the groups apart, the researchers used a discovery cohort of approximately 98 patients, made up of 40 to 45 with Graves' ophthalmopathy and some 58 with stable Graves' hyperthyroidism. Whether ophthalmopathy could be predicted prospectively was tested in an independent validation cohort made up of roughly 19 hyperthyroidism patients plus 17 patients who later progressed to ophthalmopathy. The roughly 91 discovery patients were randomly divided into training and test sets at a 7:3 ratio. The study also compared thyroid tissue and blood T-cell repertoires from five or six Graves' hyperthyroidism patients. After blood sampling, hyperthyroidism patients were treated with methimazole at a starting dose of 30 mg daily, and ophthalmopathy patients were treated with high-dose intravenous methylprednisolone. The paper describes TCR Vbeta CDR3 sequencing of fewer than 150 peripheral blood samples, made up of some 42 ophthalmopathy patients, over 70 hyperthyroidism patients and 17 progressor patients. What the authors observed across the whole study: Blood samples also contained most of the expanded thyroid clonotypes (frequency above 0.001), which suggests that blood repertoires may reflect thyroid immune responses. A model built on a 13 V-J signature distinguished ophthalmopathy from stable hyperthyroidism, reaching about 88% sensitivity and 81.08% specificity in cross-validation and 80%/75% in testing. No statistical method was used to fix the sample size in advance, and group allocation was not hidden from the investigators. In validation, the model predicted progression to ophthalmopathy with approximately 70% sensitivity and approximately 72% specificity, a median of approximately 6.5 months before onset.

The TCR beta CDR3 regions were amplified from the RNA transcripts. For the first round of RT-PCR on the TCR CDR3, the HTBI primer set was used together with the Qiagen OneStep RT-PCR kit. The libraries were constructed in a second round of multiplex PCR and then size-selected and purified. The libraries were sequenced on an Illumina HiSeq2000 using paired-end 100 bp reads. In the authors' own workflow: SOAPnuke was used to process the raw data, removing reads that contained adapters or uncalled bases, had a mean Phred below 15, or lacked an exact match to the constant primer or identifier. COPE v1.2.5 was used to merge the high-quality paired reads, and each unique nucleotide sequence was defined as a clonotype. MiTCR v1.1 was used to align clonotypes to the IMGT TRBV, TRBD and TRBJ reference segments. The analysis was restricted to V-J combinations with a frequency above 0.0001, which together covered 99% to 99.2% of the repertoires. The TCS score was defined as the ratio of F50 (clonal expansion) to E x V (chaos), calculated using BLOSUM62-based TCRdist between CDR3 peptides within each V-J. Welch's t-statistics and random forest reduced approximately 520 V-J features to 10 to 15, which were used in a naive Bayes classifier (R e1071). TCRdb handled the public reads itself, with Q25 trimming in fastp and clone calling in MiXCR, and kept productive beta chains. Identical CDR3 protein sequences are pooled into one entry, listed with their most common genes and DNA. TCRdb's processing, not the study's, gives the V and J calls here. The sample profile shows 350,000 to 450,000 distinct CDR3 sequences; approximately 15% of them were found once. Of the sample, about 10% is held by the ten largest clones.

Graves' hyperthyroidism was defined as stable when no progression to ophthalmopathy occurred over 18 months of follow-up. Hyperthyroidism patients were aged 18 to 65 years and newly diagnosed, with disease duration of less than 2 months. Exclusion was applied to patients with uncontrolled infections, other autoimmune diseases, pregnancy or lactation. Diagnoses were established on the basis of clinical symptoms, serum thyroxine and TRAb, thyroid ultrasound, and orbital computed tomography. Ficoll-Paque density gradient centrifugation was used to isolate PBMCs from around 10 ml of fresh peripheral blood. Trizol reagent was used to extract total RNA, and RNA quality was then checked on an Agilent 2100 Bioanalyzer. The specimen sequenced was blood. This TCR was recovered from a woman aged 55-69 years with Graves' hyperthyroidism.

Read as DNA, the sequence is TGTGCCAGCGGGGCTAGCGGGAGCGGCTATGAGCAGTTCTTC. Its amino acids are CASGASGSGYEQFF. The rearranged chain carries TRBV2 and TRBJ2-1, and 10 junction bases match TRBD2. Per the germline V gene, SNHLY is the CDR1 and FYNNEI is the CDR2. The CDR3 numbers 14 residues from cysteine through phenylalanine. The DNA shown is the 42-base CDR3, in frame from base 1. V has 8 bases trimmed and J has 8 bases trimmed; junction bases matching no gene number 9.